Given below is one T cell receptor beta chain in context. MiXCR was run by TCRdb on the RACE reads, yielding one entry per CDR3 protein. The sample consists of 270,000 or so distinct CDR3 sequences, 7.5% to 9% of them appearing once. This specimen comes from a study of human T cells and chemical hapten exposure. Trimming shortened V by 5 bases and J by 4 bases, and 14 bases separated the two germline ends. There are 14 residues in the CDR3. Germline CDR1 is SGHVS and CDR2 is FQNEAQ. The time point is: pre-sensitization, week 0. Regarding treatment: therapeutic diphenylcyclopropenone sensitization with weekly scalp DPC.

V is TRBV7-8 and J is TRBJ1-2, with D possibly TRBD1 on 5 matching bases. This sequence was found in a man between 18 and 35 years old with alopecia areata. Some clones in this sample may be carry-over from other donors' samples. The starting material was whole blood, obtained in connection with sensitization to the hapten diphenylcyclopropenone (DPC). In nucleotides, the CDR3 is TGTGCCAGCAGCACAAAAGTTGGGGGCTATGGCTACACCTTC. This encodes CASSTKVGGYGYTF.